The clone carrying this T cell receptor (beta chain) has ten or more counts. Its target is not known. The sample originates from a study of HIV-infected children after antiretroviral therapy interruption. Overall study context: EBV and CMV exposure was recorded in most children. Notes on the study in general: By the end of treatment interruption, naive CD4+ clonality (Gini) increased.

Treatment here: PENTA 11 planned treatment interruption arm or continuous ART arm. RNA-based 3' RACE libraries used unique molecular identifiers. TCRdb recomputed calls from the 3' RACE reads with MiXCR, one row per CDR3 protein. The data show fewer than 50,000 distinct CDR3 sequences, approximately 4% seen once. There are 11 residues in the CDR3. Per germline, CDR1 MDHEN and CDR2 SYDVKM. V lost 7 bases and J 6 bases, leaving 9 bases between the germline ends. This sequence originates from a pool of human donors with HIV. The rearrangement joins TRBV28 to TRBJ1-1; no definite D call. The material sequenced was CD45RA+ CD4+ T cells from PBMCs, pooled from several time points, taken from a donor given antiretroviral therapy, either interrupted or continuous. Subset indicated: naive CD4+ CD45RA+ CD45RO- T cells. The CDR3, as DNA: TGTGCCAGCACCCGAGAGGCTGAAGCTTTCTTT. The encoded protein is CASTREAEAFF.